The TCR beta chain under discussion was sequenced for a study of blood T cell repertoires in COVID-19. Turning to the study itself: Some COVID-19 samples were acute and others convalescent; all came from the United States, Italy and Spain. The cDNA or gDNA used as material had been derived from T cells, B-cell-depleted T cells, or PBMCs.

With 3 bases clipped from V and 5 bases from J, the junction kept 10 bases outside the gene matches. The CDR3 spans 15 residues. The germline CDR1 and CDR2 sequences are MNHNS and SASEGT. Original analysis: Reference gene primer amplification gave nucleated cell count estimates. Sequenced by immunoSEQ multiplex PCR; TCRdb stores in-frame clones only, minus some. That table supplies the V and J calls and clone size; D and trimming were determined from the DNA. The profile covers about 150,000 clones, with over 65% appearing a single time and approximately 16% taken by the ten largest. The chain recombines TRBV6-1 with TRBJ2-7; TRBD2 matches 7 bases. This sequence was found in a man aged 50 to 60 with acute or convalescent COVID-19. Material for sequencing was peripheral blood. CDR3 residues: CASSDPASGADEQYF. The CDR3 DNA reads TGTGCCAGCAGTGATCCGGCTAGCGGTGCAGACGAGCAGTACTTC.